Below are 12 T cell receptor beta chains sequenced from a single sample in a study of shared clonotypes between healthy human individuals. Sequenced by immunoSEQ multiplex PCR; TCRdb stores in-frame clones only, minus some. The sample has about 2.3 million clones; approximately 95% are singletons. The specimen sequenced was naive CD4+ T cells from PBMCs. Subset of the sample: CD45RA+ positively selected. These TCRs come from a young man in good health. Some clones in this sample may be carry-over from other donors' samples.

As to this clone: Other DNA sequences within the sample encode an identical CDR3. The chain has TRBV5-1 and TRBJ1-1; no firm D call. The germline gives CDR1 SGHRS, CDR2 YFSETQ. V dropped 0 bases and J dropped 1 base, with 7 bases sitting between them. The length of the CDR3 is 14 residues. The CDR3 bases are TGCGCCAGCAGCTTGGACAGTACGAACACTGAAGCTTTCTTT. The encoded protein is CASSLDSTNTEAFF.

J is TRBJ1-2 and V is TRBV28, with D tentatively TRBD1 (5 bases). Germline V gene data show CDR1 as MDHEN and CDR2 as SYDVKM. There are 16 residues in the CDR3. Between the trimmed V and J ends, which lost 5 bases and 4 bases, there was a span of 20 bases. CDR3 loop: CASSAPNRGALYGYTF. In DNA form, the CDR3 reads TGTGCCAGCAGTGCACCTAATAGGGGAGCTCTCTATGGCTACACCTTC.

The chain links TRBV19 to TRBJ2-1; 8 bases fit TRBD1. Per the germline V gene, CDR1 is LNHDA and CDR2 is SQIVND (reference sequence). After removal of 5 bases from V and 0 bases from J, the junction contained 3 bases not matched to a gene. This CDR3 has 15 residues. The CDR3 region is CASSFDRGSYNEQFF. The CDR3 region has the DNA TGTGCCAGTAGTTTCGACAGGGGCTCCTACAATGAGCAGTTCTTC.

The chain recombines TRBV20-1 with TRBJ1-2, with D perhaps matching TRBD1 (5 bases). This CDR3 contains 11 residues. The germline V gene encodes CDR1 DFQATT and CDR2 SNEGSKA (reference sequence). CDR3 loop: CLTGGRGGYTF. Here the CDR3 DNA reads TGCCTCACGGGGGGGAGAGGAGGCTACACCTTC.

The chain combines TRBV7-9 with TRBJ2-2; no reliable D call. CDR1 SEHNR and CDR2 FQNEAQ come from the germline V gene (reference sequence). Trimming removed 4 bases at V and 3 bases at J, with 6 bases between. CDR3 size: 13 residues. The CDR3, as DNA: TGTGCCAGCAGCTACTCCTACACCGGGGAGCTGTTTTTT. Amino acids: CASSYSYTGELFF.

For this clone: This CDR3 is also generated by other DNA sequences in the sample. The V call is TRBV15, the J call TRBJ1-1; D remains unclear. This CDR3 is built from 13 residues. V was pared by 1 base and J by 2 bases, with 5 bases between. Germline CDR1 LNHNV, CDR2 YYDKDF (reference sequence). The CDR3 DNA is TGTGCCACCAGCAGAGTGGGAAACACTGAAGCTTTCTTT. It specifies CATSRVGNTEAFF.

V and J are TRBV6-5 and TRBJ2-7, with D maybe TRBD1 (6 bases). The CDR3 has 13 amino acids. V lost 2 bases, J lost 3 bases, and 8 bases lay in between. CDR1 MNHEY and CDR2 SVGAGI come from the germline V gene. The CDR3 coding sequence is TGTGCCAGCAGTTACGAACAGGGCTACGAGCAGTACTTC. This encodes CASSYEQGYEQYF.

J is TRBJ1-4 and V is TRBV2; D perhaps matches TRBD1 (6 bases). CDR1 SNHLY and CDR2 FYNNEI come from the germline V gene. The CDR3 length is 15 residues. The V gene lost 3 bases and the J gene lost 4 bases, with 12 bases spanning the gap. The CDR3 DNA reads TGTGCCAGCAGTGACAGGGGACGGATTAATGAAAAACTGTTTTTT. It is translated as CASSDRGRINEKLFF.

This clone is a singleton in its sample. This sequence joins TRBV6-1 and TRBJ2-1; unclear D gene. The CDR3 is made up of 13 amino acids. Germline loops: CDR1 MNHNS, CDR2 SASEGT. Trimming pared 2 bases from V and 6 bases from J, leaving 8 bases between. The CDR3 DNA is TGTGCCAGCAGTGAACGCTCCCTCAATGAGCAGTTCTTC. This gives the protein CASSERSLNEQFF.

This clone appeared a single time. The rearrangement joins TRBV7-8 to TRBJ1-5; 10 bases agree with TRBD1. The CDR3 spans 15 residues. V gave up 4 bases and J gave up 2 bases; unmatched junction bases: 2. Germline CDR1 and CDR2: SGHVS and FQNEAQ. The CDR3 bases are TGTGCCAGCAGCTGGGACAGGGGTGGCAATCAGCCCCAGCATTTT. It specifies CASSWDRGGNQPQHF. Full variable domain (remainder filled in from reference TRBV7-8 and TRBJ1-5): GAGVSQSPRYKVAKRGQDVALRCDPISGHVSLFWYQQALGQGPEFLTYFQNEAQLDKSGLPSDRFFAERPEGSVSTLKIQRTQQEDSAVYLCASSWDRGGNQPQHFGDGTRLSIL.

For this clone: The junction shows a germline mismatch at one end, possibly a read error. This chain uses TRBV29-1 with TRBJ2-7; D perhaps matches TRBD2 (5 bases). CDR1 and CDR2 from the germline V gene are SQVTM and ANQGSEA. This CDR3 has 10 amino acids. The chain's CDR3 is CSVGGRRSDF. DNA for the CDR3: TGCAGCGTTGGAGGGCGGCGGAGTGACTTC.

This rearrangement joins TRBV10-1 to TRBJ2-7, with D perhaps TRBD2 (6 bases). Deletions cut 2 bases from V and 3 bases from J, with 11 bases between. CDR1 and CDR2 (germline): WNHNN, SYGVQD (reference sequence). The CDR3 is 14 amino acids. CDR3 amino acids: CASSERRGVYEQYF. DNA for the CDR3: TGCGCCAGCAGTGAGCGGCGCGGGGTCTACGAGCAGTACTTC.